The rows below give T cell receptor beta chains drawn from one sample of a study of neurological immune-mediated disorders. TCRdb analysed the 5' RACE reads with MiXCR anew, one entry per CDR3 protein. The sample records about 58,000 distinct CDR3 sequences, roughly 3.5% being singletons. The material sequenced was PBMCs. These receptors came from a man aged 25-45 years with multiple sclerosis. The CDR3 runs from the conserved cysteine through the conserved F or W. Fields, in order: D gene, clone size, V gene, J gene, CDR3 protein, CDR3 DNA. A D gene is named only where the DNA matches it firmly. Rows may omit the clone size; those that give it use once, few, many or a size class.

>NA|many|TRBV27|TRBJ1-1
CASSWGGDINTEAFF
TGTGCCAGCAGTTGGGGGGGGGACATTAACACTGAAGCTTTCTTT
>NA|many|TRBV27|TRBJ1-5
CASSFQDQPQHF
TGTGCCAGCAGTTTTCAAGATCAGCCCCAGCATTTT
>NA|many|TRBV4-1|TRBJ2-1
CASSQVASSYNEQFF
TGCGCCAGCAGCCAAGTGGCGAGCTCCTACAATGAGCAGTTCTTC
>NA|many|TRBV7-7|TRBJ1-1
CASSPDPNTEAFF
TGTGCTAGCAGCCCTGACCCGAACACTGAAGCTTTCTTT
>NA|many|TRBV5-5|TRBJ1-5
CASSPRGGRQPQHF
TGTGCCAGCAGCCCTCGGGGGGGCCGACAGCCCCAGCATTTT
>TRBD2|many|TRBV29-1|TRBJ2-7
CSVRREGYEQYF
TGCAGCGTTAGGCGGGAGGGGTACGAGCAGTACTTC
>NA|many|TRBV6-5|TRBJ1-1
CASSYGLEYLTEAFF
TGTGCCAGCAGTTACGGTTTAGAGTATCTCACTGAAGCTTTCTTT
>NA|many|TRBV5-1|TRBJ2-4
CASSDTVNIQYF
TGCGCCAGCAGCGATACAGTAAACATTCAGTACTTC
>TRBD2|many|TRBV6-5|TRBJ2-3
CASSDQIAGVTDTQYF
TGTGCCAGCAGTGACCAGATAGCGGGAGTTACCGATACGCAGTATTTT
>NA|many|TRBV20-1|TRBJ2-1
CSACTGVDYNEQFF
TGCAGTGCTTGCACAGGAGTTGACTACAATGAGCAGTTCTTC
>TRBD2|many|TRBV20-1|TRBJ2-3
CSGPTPGLEDTQYF
TGCAGTGGTCCGACTCCGGGACTAGAGGATACGCAGTATTTT
>NA|many|TRBV6-6|TRBJ2-2
CASSLGVGAGELFF
TGTGCCAGCAGTTTGGGTGTAGGGGCCGGGGAGCTGTTTTTT
>NA|many|TRBV7-8|TRBJ2-2
CASPKQGRIGELFF
TGTGCCAGCCCAAAGCAGGGAAGGATCGGGGAGCTGTTTTTT
>NA|many|TRBV7-2|TRBJ2-5
CASSLGDKTQYF
TGTGCCAGCAGCTTAGGGGACAAGACCCAGTACTTC
>NA|many|TRBV3-1|TRBJ2-2
CASSQGNRVIGTGELFF
TGTGCCAGCAGCCAAGGAAACAGGGTCATCGGAACCGGGGAGCTGTTTTTT
>NA|many|TRBV12-3/TRBV12-4|TRBJ2-1
CASRGSSPYNEQFF
TGTGCCAGCAGGGGATCGAGTCCCTACAATGAGCAGTTCTTC
>NA|many|TRBV15|TRBJ1-1
CATSSPGAGTEAFF
TGTGCCACCAGCAGCCCAGGGGCCGGCACTGAAGCTTTCTTT
>NA|many|TRBV3-1|TRBJ2-1
CASSQDLEKRGNEQFF
TGTGCCAGCAGCCAAGATTTAGAGAAGAGGGGCAATGAGCAGTTCTTC
>NA|NA|TRBV6-1|TRBJ1-1
CATFREPNTEAFF
TGTGCCACTTTCAGGGAACCAAACACTGAAGCTTTCTTT
>NA|many|TRBV4-2|TRBJ2-4
CASSQEARTASIQYF
TGTGCCAGCAGCCAAGAAGCAAGGACGGCAAGCATTCAGTACTTC
>NA|NA|TRBV20-1|TRBJ1-3
CSARPGKTIYF
TGCAGTGCTCGCCCTGGAAAAACCATATATTTT
>NA|many|TRBV20-1|TRBJ2-2
CSVRLNTGELFF
TGCAGTGTCAGACTGAACACCGGGGAGCTGTTTTTT